What follows describes a single T cell receptor beta chain. The specificity of this receptor is unknown. Nothing much larger sits one base from this clone, and base qualities are not available. Collaborating institutions collected whole blood in K2EDTA tubes following their own protocols. For TCRbeta analysis, collaborator samples were shipped as frozen whole blood, as isolated PBMCs, or as DNA extracted from either sample type. These data originate in a study of blood T cell repertoires in COVID-19 (dated by TCRdb to about 2020). Looking at the study overall: Collaborator samples came from the United States, Italy and Spain and covered acute and convalescent phases of COVID-19. The material from the prospective study consisted of cDNA or gDNA derived from T cells, B-cell-depleted T cells, or PBMCs. The dataset comprised deeply sampled blood TCRbeta repertoires from subjects exposed to, actively infected with, or recovered from COVID-19. The repertoires were made available in a free public database intended to serve as a resource for research on the immune response to SARS-CoV-2. The samples were drawn from the first 160 participants of the ongoing ImmuneRACE study and from under 1,500 subjects provided by 6 global collaborators. The sample metadata nearly always contained a de-identified subject ID, COVID-19 status, age in years and sex. Where HLA class I and class II types were available, the types were taken from metadata supplied by the sample provider, not from assay-based typing. General conclusions and limits of the study: The quantity of clinical and demographic metadata differed by source and by participant and was supplied without curation.

TCRbeta CDR3 regions were amplified from genomic DNA using the immunoSEQ Assay, a bias-controlled multiplex PCR. Regarding the original processing steps: Nucleated cell counts per sample were estimated from amplification of reference gene primers within the assay. To quantify the absolute abundance of each unique TCRbeta CDR3 rearrangement, sequence reads were collapsed and filtered. For each sample, productive Simpson clonality was calculated as the square root of Simpson's diversity index over productive rearrangements. Held by TCRdb, this immuneACCESS table contains in-frame sequences only and omits some clones. Under half of the omission traces to an unresolved V gene where checked; the cause of the rest is unknown. V and J calls plus clone size are reproduced from that table; the DNA served to infer D and trimming. In all, the sample holds about 260,000 clones, and approximately 86% of those were seen once. Around 8.8% of the sample is taken by the ten largest.

Reading from cysteine to phenylalanine, the CDR3 counts 14 amino acids. The CDR3 DNA has 42 bases and is translated from base 1. V ends up 0 bases short and J 6 bases short, with an unmatched junction base count of 2. CDR1 and CDR2 were assigned from the germline V gene as SGDLS and YYNGEE. The receptor's source is a man aged 40-49 years with active or convalescent COVID-19. Sequenced input: peripheral blood. Recombination joined TRBV9 with TRBJ2-2; TRBD2 agrees with 7 junctional bases. The nucleotide sequence reads TGTGCCAGCAGCGTAGCGGGAGGCCCCGGGGAGCTGTTTTTT. It specifies CASSVAGGPGELFF.